This T cell receptor beta chain stems from a study of blood T cells in healthy people across ages. Findings and limits, study-wide: CMV status of donors was unknown, possibly confounding expanded clonotype changes.

The V end was cut by 6 bases, the J end by 12 bases, with 21 bases between. From germline, CDR1 is DFQATT and CDR2 SNEGSKA (reference sequence). This CDR3 comprises 13 residues. To note about this clonotype: As yet, its antigen is unknown. A much larger clone is a single base away; this may be a read error.

It was with a sample-barcoded 5' primer and a J-beta primer mix that a second PCR of roughly 7 to 12 cycles was run. Template switching added a 12-random-nucleotide identifier to every cDNA molecule. TCRdb independently ran MiXCR on the 5' RACE reads; one entry per CDR3 protein. The sample lists about 630,000 distinct CDR3 sequences, 20% to 25% seen once, with 3% to 4% in the top ten. All donors came from Russia, were Caucasian and healthy, and spanned ages roughly 6 to 95. Every participating donor contributed roughly 10 milliliters of peripheral blood through a draw. Material: blood. V is TRBV20-1 and J is TRBJ2-1; TRBD1 is a possible D gene (5 bases). The clonotype was recovered from a man aged 65-85 years in good health. The CDR3 sequence: CSATMGLSSVQFF. DNA of the CDR3: TGCAGTGCCACCATGGGGCTTAGTAGTGTGCAGTTCTTC.